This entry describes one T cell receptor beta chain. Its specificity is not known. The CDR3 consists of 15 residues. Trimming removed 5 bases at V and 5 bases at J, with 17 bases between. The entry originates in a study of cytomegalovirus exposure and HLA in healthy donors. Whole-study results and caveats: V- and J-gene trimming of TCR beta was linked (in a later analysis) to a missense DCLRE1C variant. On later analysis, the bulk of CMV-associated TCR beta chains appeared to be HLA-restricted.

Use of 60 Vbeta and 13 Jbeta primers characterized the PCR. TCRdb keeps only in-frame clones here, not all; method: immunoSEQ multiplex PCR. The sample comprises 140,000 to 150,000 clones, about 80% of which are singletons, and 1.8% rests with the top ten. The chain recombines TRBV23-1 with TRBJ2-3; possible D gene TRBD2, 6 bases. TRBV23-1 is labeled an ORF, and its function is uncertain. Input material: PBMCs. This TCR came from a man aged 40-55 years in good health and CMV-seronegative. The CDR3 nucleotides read TGCGCCAGCAGTGGTTTCAGGGACTTAGTAGATACGCAGTATTTT. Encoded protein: CASSGFRDLVDTQYF.